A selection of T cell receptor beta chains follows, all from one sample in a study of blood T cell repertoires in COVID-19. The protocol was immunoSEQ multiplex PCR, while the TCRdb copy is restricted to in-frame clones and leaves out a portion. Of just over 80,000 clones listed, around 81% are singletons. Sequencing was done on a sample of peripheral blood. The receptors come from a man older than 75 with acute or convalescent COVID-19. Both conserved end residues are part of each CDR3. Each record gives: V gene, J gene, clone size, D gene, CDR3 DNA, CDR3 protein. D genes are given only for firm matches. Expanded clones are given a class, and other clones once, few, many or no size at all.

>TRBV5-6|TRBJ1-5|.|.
TGTGCCAGCAGCTTGGGGCAGAATCAGCCCCAGCATTTT
CASSLGQNQPQHF
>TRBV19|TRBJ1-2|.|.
TGTGCCAGTAGTATCTCACAGCCCAAGAACTATGGCTACACCTTC
CASSISQPKNYGYTF
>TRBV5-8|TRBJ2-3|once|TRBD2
TGTGCCAGCAGCTTGGGGACTAGCGGCACAGATACGCAGTATTTT
CASSLGTSGTDTQYF
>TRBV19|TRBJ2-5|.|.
TGTGCCAGTGGAGGCCAAGAGACCCAGTACTTC
CASGGQETQYF
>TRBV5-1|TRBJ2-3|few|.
TGCGCCAGCAGCTTGATCAGCAGGGGAAGCACAGATACGCAGTATTTT
CASSLISRGSTDTQYF
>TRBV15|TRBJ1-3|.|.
TGTGCCACCAGCAGAGATTCAGTCTCTGGAAACACCATATATTTT
CATSRDSVSGNTIYF
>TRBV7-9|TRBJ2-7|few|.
TGTGCCAGCAGCTTTAAGGCAGGGGTACCGTACTTC
CASSFKAGVPYF
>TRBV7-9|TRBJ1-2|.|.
TGTGCCAGCAGCTTACAGGGAATAGCTAACTATGGCTACACCTTC
CASSLQGIANYGYTF
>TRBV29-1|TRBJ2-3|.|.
TGCAGCGTTGTAAGGGCTAGCAATAGAGCAGATACGCAGTATTTT
CSVVRASNRADTQYF
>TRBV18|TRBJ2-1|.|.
TGTGCCAGCTCACCCACCGGGCGCAGGGAGGACAATGAGCAGTTCTTC
CASSPTGRREDNEQFF
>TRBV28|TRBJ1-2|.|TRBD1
TGTGCCAGCAGTTTACAGGGGGCGAACTATGGCTACACCTTC
CASSLQGANYGYTF
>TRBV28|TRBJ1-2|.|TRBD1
TGTGCCAGCAGGCGGACAGGCGACGGGCGCTACACCTTC
CASRRTGDGRYTF
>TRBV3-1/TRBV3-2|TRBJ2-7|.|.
TGTGCCAGCAGAGGAGACGAGGCCTACGAGCAGTACTTC
CASRGDEAYEQYF
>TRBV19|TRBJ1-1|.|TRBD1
TGTGCCAGTAGTAACCGTCGACAGGGGAAAAACACTGAAGCTTTCTTT
CASSNRRQGKNTEAFF
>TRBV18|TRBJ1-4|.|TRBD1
TGTGCCAGCTCACAGAATACAGGGGGCACAAATGAAAAACTGTTTTTT
CASSQNTGGTNEKLFF
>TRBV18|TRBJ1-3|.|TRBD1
TGTGCCAGCTCACGGGACAGGCCTTCGAGAAACACCATATATTTT
CASSRDRPSRNTIYF
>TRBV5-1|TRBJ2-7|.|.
TGCGCCAGTTCAGGGCCTGGGTTAAACGAGCAGTACTTC
CASSGPGLNEQYF
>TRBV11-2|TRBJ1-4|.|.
TGTGCCAGCAGCGTGAGGGGGATAACTAATGAAAAACTGTTTTTT
CASSVRGITNEKLFF
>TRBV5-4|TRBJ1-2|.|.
TGTGCCAGCAGCTTAACAGCTGACTATGGCTACACCTTC
CASSLTADYGYTF
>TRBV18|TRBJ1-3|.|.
TGTGCCAGCTCACGCCAGGGTGCTCTGGATGGAAACACCATATATTTT
CASSRQGALDGNTIYF
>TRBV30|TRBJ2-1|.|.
TGTGCCTGGAATGAGGCCTACGGAGGTGAGCAGTTCTTC
CAWNEAYGGEQFF
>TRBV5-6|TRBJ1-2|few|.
TGTGCCAGCAGCTTGGGGGTACAGGGACACACCTTC
CASSLGVQGHTF
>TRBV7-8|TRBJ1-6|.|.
TGTGCCAGCAGCTTAGCTTACAGGGAAAATTCACCCCTCCACTTT
CASSLAYRENSPLHF
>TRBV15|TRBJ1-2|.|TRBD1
TGTGCCACCAGCAGAGCGACAGGGGAGAGTGGCTACACCTTC
CATSRATGESGYTF
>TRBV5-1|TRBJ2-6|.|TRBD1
TGCGCCAGCAGCACTGGGACAGGGTCCAACGTCCTGACTTTC
CASSTGTGSNVLTF
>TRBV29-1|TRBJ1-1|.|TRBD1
TGCAGCGTTGAAGGGACAGGGGGCGCCGAGAACACTGAAGCTTTCTTT
CSVEGTGGAENTEAFF
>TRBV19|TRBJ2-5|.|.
TGTGCCAGTAGTATTGGTGGCGGAGCCCCGCTCGTGGAGACCCAGTACTTC
CASSIGGGAPLVETQYF
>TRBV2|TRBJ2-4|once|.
TGTGCCAGCAGTGACTTGACGGAGGGTCAAAACATTCAGTACTTC
CASSDLTEGQNIQYF
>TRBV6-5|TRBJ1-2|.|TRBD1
TGTGCCAGCAGTAACAGGGGGGGCGGATACTATGGCTACACCTTC
CASSNRGGGYYGYTF
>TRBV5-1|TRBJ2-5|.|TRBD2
TGCGCCAGCAGCGGGGGGAGACTAGCGGGAGCCTCCATCAAGGAGACCCAGTACTTC
CASSGGRLAGASIKETQYF
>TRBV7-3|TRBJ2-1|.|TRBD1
TGTGCCAGCAGCGAGACAGGGGGTAATGTTCGTAATGAGCAGTTCTTC
CASSETGGNVRNEQFF
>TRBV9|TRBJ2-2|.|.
TGTGCCAGCAGCGTAGTGCCCCTCCAGCCGGGCACCGGGGAGCTGTTTTTT
CASSVVPLQPGTGELFF
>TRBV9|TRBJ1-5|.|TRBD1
TGTGCCAGCAGCGCAGGGGGCCTACCGCATCAGCCCCAGCATTTT
CASSAGGLPHQPQHF
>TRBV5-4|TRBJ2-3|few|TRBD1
TGTGCCAGCAGCTCGACAGGGGTCACAGATACGCAGTATTTT
CASSSTGVTDTQYF
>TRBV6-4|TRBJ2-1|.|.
TGTGCCAGCAGCAGGACTCAATCTCGCTCCTACAATGAGCAGTTCTTC
CASSRTQSRSYNEQFF
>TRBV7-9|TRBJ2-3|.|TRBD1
TGTGCCAGCAGCTATACAGGGGGCGCAGATACGCAGTATTTT
CASSYTGGADTQYF
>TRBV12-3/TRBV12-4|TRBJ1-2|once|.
TGTGCCAGCAGTCCTACAGGGTATGGCTACACCTTC
CASSPTGYGYTF
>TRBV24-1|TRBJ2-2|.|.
TGTGCCACCGGTAGAGGGGGCGGGGAGCTGTTTTTT
CATGRGGGELFF
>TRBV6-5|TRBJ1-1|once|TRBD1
TGTGCCAGCAGTCAACGGACAGGAGGGGCCACTGAAGCTTTCTTT
CASSQRTGGATEAFF
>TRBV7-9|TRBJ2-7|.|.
TGTGCCAGCAGCTTAAATGGAGGGGAGCAGTACTTC
CASSLNGGEQYF
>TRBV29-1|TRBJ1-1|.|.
TGCAGCGTTGTAAAGACAGAAGAAGCTTTCTTT
CSVVKTEEAFF
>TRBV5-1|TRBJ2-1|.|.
TGCGCCAGCATCCCGGGGGACGGAACCTACAATGAGCAGTTCTTC
CASIPGDGTYNEQFF
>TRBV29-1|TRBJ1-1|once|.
TGCAGCGTTGACGATACGGGTTCCGGGAACACTGAAGCTTTCTTT
CSVDDTGSGNTEAFF
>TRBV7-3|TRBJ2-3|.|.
TGTGCCAGCAGCTCAACAGGGAGAGGCACAGATACGCAGTATTTT
CASSSTGRGTDTQYF
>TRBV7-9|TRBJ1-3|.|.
TGTGCCAGCAGCTATTTTTCCAGGGATGGAAACACCATATATTTT
CASSYFSRDGNTIYF